This T cell receptor beta chain was found in a study of blood T cell repertoires in COVID-19. Study context: Acute and convalescent COVID-19 samples came from the United States, Italy and Spain. PBMCs, B-cell-depleted T cells, or T cells provided the cDNA or gDNA that made up the material.

TCRdb's table, derived via immunoSEQ multiplex PCR, lists solely in-frame clones and lacks some. The sample shows roughly 80,000 clones, 87% of them seen only once. This clone was seen only once. CDR3 length: 14 residues. V gave up 4 bases and J gave up 6 bases, with 17 bases separating them. From germline, CDR1 is SGHRS and CDR2 YFSETQ. The sequence came from an elderly woman with active or convalescent COVID-19. The V and J genes are TRBV5-1 and TRBJ2-7; the D is unclear. Sequenced sample: peripheral blood. The DNA for the CDR3 is TGCGCCAGCAGCCCCCGACTTATGTCCCGCGAGCAGTACTTC. Protein sequence: CASSPRLMSREQYF.